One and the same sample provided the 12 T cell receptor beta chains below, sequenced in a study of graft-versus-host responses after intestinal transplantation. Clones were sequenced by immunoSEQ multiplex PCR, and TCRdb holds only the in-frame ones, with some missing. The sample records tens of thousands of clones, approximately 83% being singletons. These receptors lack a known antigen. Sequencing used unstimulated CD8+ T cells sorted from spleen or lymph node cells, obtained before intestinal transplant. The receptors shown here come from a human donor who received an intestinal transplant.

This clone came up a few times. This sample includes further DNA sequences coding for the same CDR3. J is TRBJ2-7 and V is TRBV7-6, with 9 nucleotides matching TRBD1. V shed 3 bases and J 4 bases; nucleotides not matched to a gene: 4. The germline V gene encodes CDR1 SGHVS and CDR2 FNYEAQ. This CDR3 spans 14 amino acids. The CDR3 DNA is TGTGCCAGCAGCTTCGGGACAGGGACGTACGAGCAGTACTTC. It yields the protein CASSFGTGTYEQYF.

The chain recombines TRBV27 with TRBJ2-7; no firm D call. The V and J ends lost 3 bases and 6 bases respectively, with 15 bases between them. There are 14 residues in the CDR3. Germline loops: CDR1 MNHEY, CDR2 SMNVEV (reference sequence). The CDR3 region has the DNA TGTGCCAGCAGTTTGGGCAGGTTGAAGAGCGAGCAGTACTTC. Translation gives CASSLGRLKSEQYF.

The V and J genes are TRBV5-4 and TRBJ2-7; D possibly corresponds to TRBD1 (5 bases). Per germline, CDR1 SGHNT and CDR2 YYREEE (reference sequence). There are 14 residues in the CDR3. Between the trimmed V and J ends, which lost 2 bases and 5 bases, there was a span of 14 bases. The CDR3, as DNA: TGTGCCAGCAGCTTCGTGGCAGGGTCAAACGAGCAGTACTTC. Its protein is CASSFVAGSNEQYF.

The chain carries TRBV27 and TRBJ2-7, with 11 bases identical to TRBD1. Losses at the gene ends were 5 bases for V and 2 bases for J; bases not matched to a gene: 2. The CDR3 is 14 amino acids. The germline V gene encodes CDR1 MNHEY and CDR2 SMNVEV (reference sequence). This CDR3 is CASSTGQGAYEQYF. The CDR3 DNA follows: TGTGCCAGCAGTACGGGACAGGGGGCCTACGAGCAGTACTTC.

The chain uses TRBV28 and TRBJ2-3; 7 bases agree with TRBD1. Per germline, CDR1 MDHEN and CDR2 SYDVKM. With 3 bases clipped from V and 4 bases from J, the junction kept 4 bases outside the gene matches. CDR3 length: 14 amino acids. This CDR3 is CASSFKGAADTQYF. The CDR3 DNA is TGTGCCAGCAGTTTTAAGGGGGCGGCAGATACGCAGTATTTT. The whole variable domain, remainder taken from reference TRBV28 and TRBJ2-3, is DVKVTQSSRYLVKRTGEKVFLECVQDMDHENMFWYRQDPGLGLRLIYFSYDVKMKEKGDIPEGYSVSREKKERFSLILESASTNQTSMYLCASSFKGAADTQYFGPGTRLTVL.

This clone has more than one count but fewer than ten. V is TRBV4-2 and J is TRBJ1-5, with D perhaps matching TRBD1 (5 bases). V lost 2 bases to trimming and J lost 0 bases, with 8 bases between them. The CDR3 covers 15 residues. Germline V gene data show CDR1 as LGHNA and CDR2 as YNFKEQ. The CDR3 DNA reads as TGTGCCAGCAGCCAACCGGACAATAGCAATCAGCCCCAGCATTTT. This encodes CASSQPDNSNQPQHF.

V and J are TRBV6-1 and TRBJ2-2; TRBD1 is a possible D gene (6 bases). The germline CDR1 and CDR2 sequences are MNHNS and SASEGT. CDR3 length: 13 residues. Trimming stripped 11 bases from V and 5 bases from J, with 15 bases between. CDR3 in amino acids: CALGAVRTGELFF. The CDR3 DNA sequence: TGTGCCTTGGGGGCGGTGAGGACCGGGGAGCTGTTTTTT.

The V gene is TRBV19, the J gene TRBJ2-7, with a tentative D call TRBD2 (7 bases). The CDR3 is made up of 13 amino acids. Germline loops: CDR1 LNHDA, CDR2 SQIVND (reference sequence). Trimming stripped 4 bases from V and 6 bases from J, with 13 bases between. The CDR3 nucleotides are TGTGCCAGTAGTACAAGGGGGGGCCGCGAGCAGTACTTC. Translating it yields CASSTRGGREQYF.

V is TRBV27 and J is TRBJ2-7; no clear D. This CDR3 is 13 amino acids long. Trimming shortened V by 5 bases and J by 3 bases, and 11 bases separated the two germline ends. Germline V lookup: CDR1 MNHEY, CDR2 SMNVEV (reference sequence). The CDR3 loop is CASSPTSRYEQYF. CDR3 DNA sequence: TGTGCCAGCAGTCCCACTTCCCGCTACGAGCAGTACTTC.

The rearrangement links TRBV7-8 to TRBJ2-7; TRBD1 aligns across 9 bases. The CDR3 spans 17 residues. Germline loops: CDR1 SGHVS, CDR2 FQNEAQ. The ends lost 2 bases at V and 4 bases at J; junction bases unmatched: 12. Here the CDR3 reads CASSLTISGTGRYEQYF. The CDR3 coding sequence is TGTGCCAGCAGCTTAACAATATCCGGGACAGGGAGATACGAGCAGTACTTC.

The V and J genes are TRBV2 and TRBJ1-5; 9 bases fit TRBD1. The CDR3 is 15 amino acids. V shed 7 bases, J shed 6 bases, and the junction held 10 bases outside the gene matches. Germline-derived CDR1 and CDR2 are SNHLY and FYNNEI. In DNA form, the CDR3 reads TGTGCCAGCATCCTCTCGCGGACAGGGGTTCAGCCCCAGCATTTT. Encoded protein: CASILSRTGVQPQHF.

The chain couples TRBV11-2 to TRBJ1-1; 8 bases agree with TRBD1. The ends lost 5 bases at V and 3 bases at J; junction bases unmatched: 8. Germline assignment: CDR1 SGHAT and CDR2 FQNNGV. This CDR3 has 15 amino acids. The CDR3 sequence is CASSPWTGRYTEAFF. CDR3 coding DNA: TGTGCCAGCAGCCCATGGACAGGGCGGTACACTGAAGCTTTCTTT.